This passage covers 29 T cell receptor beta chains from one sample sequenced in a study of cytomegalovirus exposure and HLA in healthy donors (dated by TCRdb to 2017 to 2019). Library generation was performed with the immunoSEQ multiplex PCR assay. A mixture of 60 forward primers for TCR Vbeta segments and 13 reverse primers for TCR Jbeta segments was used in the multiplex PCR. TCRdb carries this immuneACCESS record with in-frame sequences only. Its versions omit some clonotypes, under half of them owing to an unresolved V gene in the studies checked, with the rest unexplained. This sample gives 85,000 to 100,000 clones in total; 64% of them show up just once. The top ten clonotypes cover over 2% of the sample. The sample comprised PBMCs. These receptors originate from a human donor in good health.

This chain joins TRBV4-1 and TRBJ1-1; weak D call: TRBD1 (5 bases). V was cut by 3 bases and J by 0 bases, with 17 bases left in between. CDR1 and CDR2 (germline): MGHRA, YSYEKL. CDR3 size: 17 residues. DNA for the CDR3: TGCGCCAGCAGCCATGGACGAGCACACAGGATGAACACTGAAGCTTTCTTT. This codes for CASSHGRAHRMNTEAFF.

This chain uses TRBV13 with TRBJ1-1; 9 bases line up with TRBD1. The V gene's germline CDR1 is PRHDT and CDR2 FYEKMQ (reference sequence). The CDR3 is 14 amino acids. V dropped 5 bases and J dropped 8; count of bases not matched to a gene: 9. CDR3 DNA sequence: TGTGCCAGCAGCATGGGACAGGGTGACCGAGAAGCTTTCTTT. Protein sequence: CASSMGQGDREAFF. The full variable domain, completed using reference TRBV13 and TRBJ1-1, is AAGVIQSPRHLIKEKRETATLKCYPIPRHDTVYWYQQGPGQDPQFLISFYEKMQSDKGSIPDRFSAQQFSDYHSELNMSSLELGDSALYFCASSMGQGDREAFFGQGTRLTVV.

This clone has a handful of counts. The CDR3 loop reads CASSGWGGVGETQYF. DNA for the CDR3: TGTGCCAGCAGTGGTTGGGGGGGAGTGGGAGAGACCCAGTACTTC. V usage is TRBV2 and J usage is TRBJ2-5; 7 nucleotides align to TRBD2. Germline V gene lookup returns CDR1 SNHLY and CDR2 FYNNEI. The CDR3 totals 15 residues. With V trimmed by 4 bases and J by 4 bases, 9 bases remained unmatched.

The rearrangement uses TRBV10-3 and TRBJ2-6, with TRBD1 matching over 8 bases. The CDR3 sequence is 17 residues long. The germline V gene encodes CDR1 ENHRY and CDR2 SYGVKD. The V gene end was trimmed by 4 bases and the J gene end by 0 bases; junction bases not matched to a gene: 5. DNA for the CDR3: TGTGCCATCAGTGCCCAGGGGGCCATCTCTGGGGCCAACGTCCTGACTTTC. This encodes CAISAQGAISGANVLTF.

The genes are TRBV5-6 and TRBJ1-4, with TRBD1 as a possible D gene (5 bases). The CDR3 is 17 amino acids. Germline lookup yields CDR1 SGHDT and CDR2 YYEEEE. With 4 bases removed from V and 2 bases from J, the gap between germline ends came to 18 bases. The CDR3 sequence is CASSNPGGGLTNEKLFF. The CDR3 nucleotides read TGTGCCAGCAGCAACCCGGGCGGGGGTCTTACTAATGAAAAACTGTTTTTT.

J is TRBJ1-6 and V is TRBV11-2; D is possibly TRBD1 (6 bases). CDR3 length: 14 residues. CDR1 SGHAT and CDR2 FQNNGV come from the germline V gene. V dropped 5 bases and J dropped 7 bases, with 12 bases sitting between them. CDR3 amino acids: CASSIQRGNSPLHF. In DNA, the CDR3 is TGTGCCAGCAGCATACAAAGGGGGAATTCACCCCTCCACTTT.

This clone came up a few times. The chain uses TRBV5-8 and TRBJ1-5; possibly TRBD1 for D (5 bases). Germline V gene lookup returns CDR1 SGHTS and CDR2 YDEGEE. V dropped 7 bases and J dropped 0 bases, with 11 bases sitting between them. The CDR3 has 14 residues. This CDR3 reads CASSDSDSNQPQHF. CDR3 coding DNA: TGTGCCAGCTCCGACAGTGATAGCAATCAGCCCCAGCATTTT.

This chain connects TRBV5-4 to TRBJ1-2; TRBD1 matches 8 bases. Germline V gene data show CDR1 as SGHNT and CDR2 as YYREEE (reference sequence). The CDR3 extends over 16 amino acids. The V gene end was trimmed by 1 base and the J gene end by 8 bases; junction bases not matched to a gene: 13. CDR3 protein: CASSLFSDRARGGYTF. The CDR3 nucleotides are TGTGCCAGCAGCTTGTTTTCGGACAGGGCCCGGGGAGGCTACACCTTC.

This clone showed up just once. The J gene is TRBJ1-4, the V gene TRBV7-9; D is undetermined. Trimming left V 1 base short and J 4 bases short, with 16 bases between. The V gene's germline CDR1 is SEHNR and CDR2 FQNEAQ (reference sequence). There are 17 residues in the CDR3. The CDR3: CASSLVAGRGHNEKLFF. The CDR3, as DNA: TGTGCCAGCAGCTTAGTGGCCGGTCGAGGGCATAATGAAAAACTGTTTTTT.

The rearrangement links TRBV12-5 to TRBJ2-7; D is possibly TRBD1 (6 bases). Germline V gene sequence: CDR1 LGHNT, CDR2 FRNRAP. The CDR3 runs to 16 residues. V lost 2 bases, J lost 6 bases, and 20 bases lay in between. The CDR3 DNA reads TGTGCTAGTGGTTTGTCCACGGGCCAGGGGCCAATCGAGCAGTACTTC. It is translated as CASGLSTGQGPIEQYF.

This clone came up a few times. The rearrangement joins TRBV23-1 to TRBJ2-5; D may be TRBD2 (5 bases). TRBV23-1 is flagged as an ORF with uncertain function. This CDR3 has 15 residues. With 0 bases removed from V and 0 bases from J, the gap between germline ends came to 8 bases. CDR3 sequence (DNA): TGCGCCAGCAGTCAATCCAGAGGGTACCAAGAGACCCAGTACTTC. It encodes CASSQSRGYQETQYF.

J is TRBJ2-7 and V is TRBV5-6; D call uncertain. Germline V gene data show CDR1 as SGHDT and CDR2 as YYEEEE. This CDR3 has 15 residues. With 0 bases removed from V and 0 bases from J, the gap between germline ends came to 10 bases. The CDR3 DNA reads TGTGCCAGCAGCTTGGGTCTCACAATCTCCTACGAGCAGTACTTC. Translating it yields CASSLGLTISYEQYF.

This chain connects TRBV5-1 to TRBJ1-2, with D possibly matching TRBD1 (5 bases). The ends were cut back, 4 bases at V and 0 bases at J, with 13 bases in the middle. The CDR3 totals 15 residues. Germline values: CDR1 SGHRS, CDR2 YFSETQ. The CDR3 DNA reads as TGCGCCAGCAGCAGTACAGGAGTCGCTAACTATGGCTACACCTTC. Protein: CASSSTGVANYGYTF. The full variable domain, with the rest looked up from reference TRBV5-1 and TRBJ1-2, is KAGVTQTPRYLIKTRGQQVTLSCSPISGHRSVSWYQQTPGQGLQFLFEYFSETQRNKGNFPGRFSGRQFSNSRSEMNVSTLELGDSALYLCASSSTGVANYGYTFGSGTRLTVV.

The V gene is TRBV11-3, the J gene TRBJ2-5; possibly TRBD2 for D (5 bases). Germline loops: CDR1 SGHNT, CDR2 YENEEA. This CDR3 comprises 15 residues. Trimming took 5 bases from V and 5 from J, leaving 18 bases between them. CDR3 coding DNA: TGTGCCAGCAGCATCGAGGGCACAGTCCGTGAGACCCAGTACTTC. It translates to CASSIEGTVRETQYF.

CDR3 coding DNA: TGTGCCAGTAGTCACCGAGCCCGGACATGGAACACTGAAGCTTTCTTT. Protein product: CASSHRARTWNTEAFF. The genes are TRBV19 and TRBJ1-1, with D tentatively TRBD1 (5 bases). The germline V and J ends were trimmed by 5 bases and 1 base, with 17 bases remaining between them. Germline CDR1 LNHDA, CDR2 SQIVND (reference sequence). The CDR3 loop spans 16 amino acids.

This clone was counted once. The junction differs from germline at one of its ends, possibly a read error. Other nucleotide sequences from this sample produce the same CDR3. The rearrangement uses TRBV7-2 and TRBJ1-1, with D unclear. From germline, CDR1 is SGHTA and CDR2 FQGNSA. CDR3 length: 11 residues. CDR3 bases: TGTGCCAGCAGCCCAGTGACTGAAGCCTTCTTT. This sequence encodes CASSPVTEAFF.

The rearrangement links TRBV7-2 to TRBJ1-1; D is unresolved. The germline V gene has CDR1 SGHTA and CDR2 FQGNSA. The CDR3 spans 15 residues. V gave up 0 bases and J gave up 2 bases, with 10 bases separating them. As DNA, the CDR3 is TGTGCCAGCAGCTTAGCGCGGGCAGTTAACACTGAAGCTTTCTTT. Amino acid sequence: CASSLARAVNTEAFF.

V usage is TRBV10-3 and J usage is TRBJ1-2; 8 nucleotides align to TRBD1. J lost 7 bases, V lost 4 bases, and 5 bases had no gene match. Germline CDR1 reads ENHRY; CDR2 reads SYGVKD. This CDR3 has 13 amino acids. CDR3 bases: TGTGCCATCAGTGCCCAGGGGGCAGGTGGCTACACCTTC. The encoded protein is CAISAQGAGGYTF.

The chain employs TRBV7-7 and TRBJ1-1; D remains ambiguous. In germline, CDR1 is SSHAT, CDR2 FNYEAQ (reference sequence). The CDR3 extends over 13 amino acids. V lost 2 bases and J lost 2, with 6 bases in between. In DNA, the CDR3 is TGTGCCAGCAGCTTAACACCAAACACTGAAGCTTTCTTT. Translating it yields CASSLTPNTEAFF. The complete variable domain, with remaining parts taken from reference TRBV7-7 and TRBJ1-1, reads GAGVSQSPRYKVTKRGQDVTLRCDPISSHATLYWYQQALGQGPEFLTYFNYEAQPDKSGLPSDRFSAERPEGSISTLTIQRTEQRDSAMYRCASSLTPNTEAFFGQGTRLTVV.

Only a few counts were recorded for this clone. CDR3 residues: CASSGKGGGNTDTQYF. CDR3 bases: TGTGCCAGTAGCGGAAAGGGGGGGGGCAACACAGATACGCAGTATTTT. The chain links TRBV19 to TRBJ2-3; TRBD2 might be the D (7 bases). With 6 bases removed from V and 2 bases from J, the gap between germline ends came to 18 bases. Germline CDR1 and CDR2: LNHDA and SQIVND (reference sequence). The CDR3 extends over 16 amino acids.

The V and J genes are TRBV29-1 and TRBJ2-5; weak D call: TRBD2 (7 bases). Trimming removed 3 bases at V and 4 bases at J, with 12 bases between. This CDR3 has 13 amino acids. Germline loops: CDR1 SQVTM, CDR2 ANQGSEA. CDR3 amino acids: CSVDKGGGETQYF. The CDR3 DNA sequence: TGCAGCGTTGATAAGGGGGGGGGAGAGACCCAGTACTTC. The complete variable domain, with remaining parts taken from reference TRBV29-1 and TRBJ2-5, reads SAVISQKPSRDICQRGTSLTIQCQVDSQVTMMFWYRQQPGQSLTLIATANQGSEATYESGFVIDKFPISRPNLTFSTLTVSNMSPEDSSIYLCSVDKGGGETQYFGPGTRLLVL.

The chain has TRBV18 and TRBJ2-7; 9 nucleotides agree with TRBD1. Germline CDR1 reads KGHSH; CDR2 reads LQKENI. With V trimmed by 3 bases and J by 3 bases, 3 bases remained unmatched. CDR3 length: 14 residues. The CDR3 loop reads CASSPSGQGYEQYF. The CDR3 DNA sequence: TGTGCCAGCTCACCCTCGGGACAGGGCTACGAGCAGTACTTC.

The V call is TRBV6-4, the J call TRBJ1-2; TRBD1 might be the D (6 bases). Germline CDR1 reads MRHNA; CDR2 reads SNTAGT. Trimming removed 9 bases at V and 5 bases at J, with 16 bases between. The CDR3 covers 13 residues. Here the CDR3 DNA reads TGTGCCAGTAACGGAGGGGGGGGTTATGGCTACACCTTC. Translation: CASNGGGGYGYTF.

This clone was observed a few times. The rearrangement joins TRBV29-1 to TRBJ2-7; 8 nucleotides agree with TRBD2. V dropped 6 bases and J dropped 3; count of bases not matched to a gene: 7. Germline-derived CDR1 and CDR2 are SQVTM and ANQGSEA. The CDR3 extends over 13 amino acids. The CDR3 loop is CSVISGTSYEQYF. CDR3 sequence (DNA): TGCAGCGTCATTAGCGGGACTAGCTACGAGCAGTACTTC.

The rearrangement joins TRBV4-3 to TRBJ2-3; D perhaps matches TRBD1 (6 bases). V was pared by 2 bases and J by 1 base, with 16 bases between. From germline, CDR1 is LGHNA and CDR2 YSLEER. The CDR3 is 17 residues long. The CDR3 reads CASSQRIGPGGTDTQYF. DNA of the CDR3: TGCGCCAGCAGCCAAAGGATTGGGCCAGGGGGCACAGATACGCAGTATTTT.

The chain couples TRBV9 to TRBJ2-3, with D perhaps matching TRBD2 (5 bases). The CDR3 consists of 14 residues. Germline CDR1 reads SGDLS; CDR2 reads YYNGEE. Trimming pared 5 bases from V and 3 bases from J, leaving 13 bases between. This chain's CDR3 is CASSILTGTDTQYF. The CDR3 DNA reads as TGTGCCAGCAGTATTTTAACGGGGACAGATACGCAGTATTTT.

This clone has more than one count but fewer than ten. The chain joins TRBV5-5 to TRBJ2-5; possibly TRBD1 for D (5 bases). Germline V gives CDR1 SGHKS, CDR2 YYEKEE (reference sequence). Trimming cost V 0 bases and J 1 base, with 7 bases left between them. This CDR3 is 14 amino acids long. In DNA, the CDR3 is TGTGCCAGCAGCTTGGAGACAGCCCAAGAGACCCAGTACTTC. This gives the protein CASSLETAQETQYF.

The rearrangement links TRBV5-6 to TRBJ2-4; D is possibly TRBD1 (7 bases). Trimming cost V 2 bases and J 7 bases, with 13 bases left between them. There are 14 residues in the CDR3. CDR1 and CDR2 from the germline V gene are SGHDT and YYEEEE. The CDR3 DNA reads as TGTGCCAGCAGCTTTCAGGGGGGAGTTAACATTCAGTACTTC. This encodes CASSFQGGVNIQYF.

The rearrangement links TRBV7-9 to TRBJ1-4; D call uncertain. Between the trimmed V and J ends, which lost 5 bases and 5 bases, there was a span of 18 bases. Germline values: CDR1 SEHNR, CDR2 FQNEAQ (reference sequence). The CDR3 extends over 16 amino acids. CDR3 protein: CASSPGDLFGNEKLFF. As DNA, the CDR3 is TGTGCCAGCAGCCCCGGAGACTTGTTCGGGAATGAAAAACTGTTTTTT.